This TCR beta chain originates from a study of OX40 agonist ivuxolimab in advanced cancers. The CDR3 has 14 residues. Trimming left V 1 base short and J 6 bases short, with 13 bases between. CDR1 and CDR2 from the germline V gene are SGHKS and YYEKEE (reference sequence). Study-level findings and limits: On average, CD8+ T cells showed a greater number of expanded clones than CD4+.

Profiled with immunoSEQ multiplex PCR; TCRdb holds only in-frame clones, not every one. The profile shows 50,000 or so clones, over 60% of them singletons. Concerning this clone itself: Its cognate antigen is unknown.

V usage is TRBV5-5 and J usage is TRBJ1-2, with D unclear. This TCR came from an adult with an advanced solid tumor such as melanoma, head and neck, liver or kidney cancer. Material: CD4+ or CD8+ T cells sorted from blood, obtained in a trial of the OX40 agonist ivuxolimab. The CDR3 here is CASSLFRGWDGYTF. As DNA, the CDR3 is TGTGCCAGCAGCTTGTTTCGGGGATGGGATGGCTACACCTTC. The entire variable domain, with the rest obtained from reference TRBV5-5 and TRBJ1-2, is as follows: DAGVTQSPTHLIKTRGQQVTLRCSPISGHKSVSWYQQVLGQGPQFIFQYYEKEERGRGNFPDRFSARQFPNYSSELNVNALLLGDSALYLCASSLFRGWDGYTFGSGTRLTVV.